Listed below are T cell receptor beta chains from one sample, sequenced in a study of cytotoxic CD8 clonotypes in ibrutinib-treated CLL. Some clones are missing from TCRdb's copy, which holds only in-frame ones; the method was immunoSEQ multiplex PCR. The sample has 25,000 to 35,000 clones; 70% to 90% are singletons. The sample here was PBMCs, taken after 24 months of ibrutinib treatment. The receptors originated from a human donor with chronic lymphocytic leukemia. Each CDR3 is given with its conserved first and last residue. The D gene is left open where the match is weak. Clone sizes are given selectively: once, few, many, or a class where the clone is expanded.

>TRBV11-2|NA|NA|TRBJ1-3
TGTGCCAGCAGCTTAGATCGGGGAGGTGGAAACACCATATATTTT
CASSLDRGGGNTIYF
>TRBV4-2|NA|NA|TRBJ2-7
TGTGCCAGCAGCCAAGATAGGTACGAGCAGTACTTC
CASSQDRYEQYF
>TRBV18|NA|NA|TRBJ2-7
TGTGCCAGCTCACCCGGAGATCCCTACGAGCAGTACTTC
CASSPGDPYEQYF
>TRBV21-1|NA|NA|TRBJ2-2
TGTGCCAGCAGGGACAGGGTTACCGGGGAGCTGTTTTTT
CASRDRVTGELFF
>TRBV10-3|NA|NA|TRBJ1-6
TGTGCCATCAGTGAAGGGGGAGGGGATTCACCCCTCCACTTT
CAISEGGGDSPLHF
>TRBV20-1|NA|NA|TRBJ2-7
TGCAGTGCTATAAAAACCGGGCAGTACTTC
CSAIKTGQYF
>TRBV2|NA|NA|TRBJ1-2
TGTGCCAGCAGTGAAGGAGCTAACTATGGCTACACCTTC
CASSEGANYGYTF
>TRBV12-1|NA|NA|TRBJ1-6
TGTGCCAGCAGCTTTCCGGGACAGGGCGATCGGAGGGTTAATTCACCCCTCCACTTT
CASSFPGQGDRRVNSPLHF
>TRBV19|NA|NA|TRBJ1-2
TGTGCCAGTAGTATATTGGGGATCTACACCTTC
CASSILGIYTF
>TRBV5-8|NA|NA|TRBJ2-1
TGTGCCAGCAGTTTCCGTGGGGGTAGGTCCTACAATGAGCAGTTCTTC
CASSFRGGRSYNEQFF
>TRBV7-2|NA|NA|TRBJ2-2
TGTGCCAGCAGCTCCTCACAGGCCCAGCACACCGGGGAGCTGTTTTTT
CASSSSQAQHTGELFF
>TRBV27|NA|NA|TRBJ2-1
TGTGCCAGCGGGGGGCCTTACAATGAGCAGTTCTTC
CASGGPYNEQFF
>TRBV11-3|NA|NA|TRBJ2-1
TGTGCCAGCAGCTTGCTCGGGGGCACCTACAATGAGCAGTTCTTC
CASSLLGGTYNEQFF
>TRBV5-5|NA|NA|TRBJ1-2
TGTGCCAGCAGCCAGACGGACTCCTCAAGGCTCAAATATGGCTACACCTTC
CASSQTDSSRLKYGYTF
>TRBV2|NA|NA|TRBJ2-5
TGTGCCAGCAGTGAAAGGTTAACCCCAGAGACCCAGTACTTC
CASSERLTPETQYF
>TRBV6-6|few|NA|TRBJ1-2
TGTGCCAGCAGTTACCCGGACAGATATGGCTACACCTTC
CASSYPDRYGYTF
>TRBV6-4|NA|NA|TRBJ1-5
TGTGCCAGCAGTGTGGTGTATAGCAATCAGCCCCAGCATTTT
CASSVVYSNQPQHF
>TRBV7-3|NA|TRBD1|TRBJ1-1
TGTGCCAGCTCCTTAGAAGGGGGCATTACTGAAGCTTTCTTT
CASSLEGGITEAFF
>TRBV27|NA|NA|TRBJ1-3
TGTGCCAGCACTACAGGGTTCGGAAACACCATATATTTT
CASTTGFGNTIYF
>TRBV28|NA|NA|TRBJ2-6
TGTGCCAGCAGTTTCTTCTCGGGGGCCGGGGCCAACGTCCTGACTTTC
CASSFFSGAGANVLTF
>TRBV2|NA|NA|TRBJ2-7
TGTGCCAGCAGAGCAGGGGTCGAGCAGTACTTC
CASRAGVEQYF
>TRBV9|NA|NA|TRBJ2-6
TGTGCCAGCAGCGTAGTGGGGGCGGGTGGGGCCAACGTCCTGACTTTC
CASSVVGAGGANVLTF
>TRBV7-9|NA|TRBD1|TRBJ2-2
TGTGCCAGCAGCCAAAGGGCAGGGGGCACCGGGGAGCTGTTTTTT
CASSQRAGGTGELFF